This T cell receptor (beta chain) emerged from a study of pediatric ulcerative colitis. Study observations and caveats: This repertoire reflects total lymphocytes rather than subpopulations like regulatory T cells. Compared with controls, ulcerative colitis showed greater blood-rectum clone sharing. Clonal expansions reduced rectal repertoire diversity in acute severe colitis.

CDR3 size: 14 residues. CDR1 and CDR2 from the germline V gene are SGHKS and YYEKEE (reference sequence). V was clipped by 3 bases and J by 1 base, with 7 bases between them. A note on this clone: The antigen is undetermined.

Generated by immunoSEQ multiplex PCR, the TCRdb table keeps only in-frame clones and is missing some. The profile shows about 36,000 clones, roughly 80% of them singletons. The chain combines TRBV5-5 with TRBJ1-4; D might be TRBD1 (5 bases). The receptor's source is a girl under 18 with moderate ulcerative colitis. The sequencing sample was made of blood. The CDR3 loop reads CASSSDRTNEKLFF. For the CDR3, the DNA is TGTGCCAGCAGCTCAGACAGAACTAATGAAAAACTGTTTTTT.